Below, 30 T cell receptor beta chains from the same sample are listed, as sequenced in a study of metastatic and nonmetastatic thyroid tumors. Not a single patient had been given any form of treatment at any point before undergoing thyroid surgery. MiXCR reprocessed the PCR reads for TCRdb. This sample yields some 25,000 clones, of which more than 20% are seen a single time; under 9% belongs to the top ten. The specimen sequenced was blood. These receptor sequences come from a female donor with papillary thyroid cancer or a benign thyroid nodule (not recorded which). Some clones in this sample may be carry-over from other donors' samples.

V and J are TRBV12-3 or TRBV12-4 and TRBJ2-2; tentatively, D is TRBD2 (7 bases). The CDR3 length is 16 residues. Between the trimmed V and J ends, which lost 7 bases and 6 bases, there was a span of 21 bases. The CDR3 loop is CASISRWGGIAGELFF. CDR3 coding DNA: TGTGCCAGCATTTCCCGTTGGGGGGGCATAGCCGGGGAGCTGTTTTTT.

This clone was recorded at least ten times. This chain links TRBV2 with TRBJ1-2; no clear D. The CDR3 spans 11 residues. Trimming pared 1 base from V and 5 bases from J, leaving 2 bases between. Germline-derived CDR1 and CDR2 are SNHLY and FYNNEI. The CDR3 is CASSEGYGYTF. The CDR3 DNA is TGTGCCAGCAGTGAAGGTTATGGCTACACCTTC. Variable domain in full (rest from reference TRBV2 and TRBJ1-2): EPEVTQTPSHQVTQMGQEVILRCVPISNHLYFYWYRQILGQKVEFLVSFYNNEISEKSEIFDDQFSVERPDGSNFTLKIRSTKLEDSAMYFCASSEGYGYTFGSGTRLTVV.

This clone was picked up many times. The chain employs TRBV19 and TRBJ1-1; D might be TRBD1 (5 bases). V was shortened by 9 bases and J by 6 bases, with 17 bases between the two germline ends. The length of the CDR3 is 13 residues. Germline lookup yields CDR1 LNHDA and CDR2 SQIVND (reference sequence). DNA for the CDR3: TGTGCCAGCCAGCCCAGGGAGTGGGCTGAAGCTTTCTTT. Translated: CASQPREWAEAFF.

This chain joins TRBV2 and TRBJ2-1, with D tentatively TRBD1 (7 bases). CDR1 is SNHLY and CDR2 is FYNNEI in the germline V gene. CDR3 length: 14 amino acids. Deletions cut 7 bases from V and 14 bases from J, with 24 bases between. The CDR3 DNA sequence: TGTGCCAGCACAGGGGGGAATGGGGTGAATGGGAAGTTCTTC. Translating gives CASTGGNGVNGKFF.

The J gene is TRBJ2-3, the V gene TRBV5-1; D might be TRBD1 or TRBD2, each matching 6 bases. V lost 1 base and J 9 bases, leaving 15 bases between the germline ends. This CDR3 has 14 amino acids. Germline V gene lookup returns CDR1 SGHRS and CDR2 YFSETQ. The CDR3: CASSLQRGEETQYF. In DNA form, the CDR3 reads TGCGCCAGCAGCTTGCAAAGGGGGGAAGAGACGCAGTATTTT.

The chain joins TRBV20-1 to TRBJ1-1; unclear D gene. This CDR3 region has 15 residues. With 0 bases removed from V and 0 bases from J, the gap between germline ends came to 11 bases. Germline loops: CDR1 DFQATT, CDR2 SNEGSKA (reference sequence). CDR3 sequence: CSARDQVTLNTEAFF. As DNA, the CDR3 is TGCAGTGCTAGAGATCAGGTGACATTGAACACTGAAGCTTTCTTT.

This clone was counted many times. This chain links TRBV6-4 with TRBJ2-3; 13 bases map to TRBD2. The germline gives CDR1 MRHNA, CDR2 SNTAGT. The CDR3 length is 15 residues. Trimming at V came to 6 bases and at J to 3 bases, leaving 3 bases not matched to a gene. The CDR3 loop is CASRGTSGATDTQYF. The CDR3 nucleotides read TGTGCCAGCAGAGGGACTAGCGGGGCTACAGATACGCAGTATTTT.

This clone has at least ten counts. The CDR3 reads CASSLGGGLGEQFF. The CDR3 DNA is TGTGCCAGCAGCTTAGGCGGGGGGCTGGGTGAGCAGTTCTTC. The chain joins TRBV7-2 to TRBJ2-1; 8 bases align to TRBD2. Germline assignment: CDR1 SGHTA and CDR2 FQGNSA. Trimming cost V 1 base and J 9 bases; bases outside gene matches: 5. The CDR3 totals 14 residues.

This clone was seen many times. The sample holds other DNA sequences that translate to the same CDR3. The rearrangement uses TRBV7-2 and TRBJ1-2, with TRBD1 matching 7 bases. In germline, CDR1 is SGHTA, CDR2 FQGNSA. There are 14 residues in the CDR3. V trimming: 1 base; J trimming: 6 bases; junction bases outside the gene matches: 5. Here the CDR3 reads CASSLGQGLDGYTF. The CDR3 bases are TGTGCCAGCAGCTTAGGACAGGGTCTGGATGGCTACACCTTC.

This clone was counted ten times or more. CDR3 residues: CASSRGTVDNEQFF. The CDR3 DNA is TGTGCCAGTAGTCGCGGGACGGTTGACAATGAGCAGTTCTTC. V gene TRBV19 combines with J gene TRBJ2-1, with a tentative D call TRBD2 (6 bases). Per germline, CDR1 LNHDA and CDR2 SQIVND (reference sequence). Trimming shortened V by 5 bases and J by 5 bases, and 13 bases separated the two germline ends. The CDR3 totals 14 residues.

This clone was counted ten times or more. The rearrangement joins TRBV20-1 to TRBJ1-1, with D perhaps matching TRBD1 (6 bases). Trimming pared 6 bases from V and 1 base from J, leaving 9 bases between. Germline-derived CDR1 and CDR2 are DFQATT and SNEGSKA (reference sequence). This CDR3 has 12 amino acids. CDR3 coding DNA: TGCAGTGCCGAAGGGGGGAACACTGAAGCTTTCTTT. Translating it yields CSAEGGNTEAFF.

This clone was detected ten times or more. V usage is TRBV10-3 and J usage is TRBJ2-3; D is possibly TRBD1 (6 bases). CDR1 is ENHRY, CDR2 SYGVKD, per germline. This CDR3 is 15 amino acids long. Trimming removed 8 bases at V and 2 bases at J, with 17 bases between. The CDR3 bases are TGTGCCATCTCAGTAGAGACAGGAGTCACAGATACGCAGTATTTT. Its protein product is CAISVETGVTDTQYF.

This clone appeared many times. The rearrangement links TRBV7-9 to TRBJ2-1, with D possibly TRBD2 on 6 matching bases. Trimming removed 5 bases from V and 4 bases from J, with 12 bases in between. The CDR3 runs to 14 residues. Germline CDR1 SEHNR, CDR2 FQNEAQ (reference sequence). The CDR3 region is CASSPEGPYNEQFF. DNA of the CDR3: TGTGCCAGCAGCCCGGAGGGGCCATACAATGAGCAGTTCTTC.

There are many counts of this clone. The chain recombines TRBV20-1 with TRBJ2-5; no clear D. This CDR3 comprises 12 residues. Trimming took off 4 bases at V and 1 base at J, with 7 bases between the two ends. CDR1 DFQATT and CDR2 SNEGSKA come from the germline V gene (reference sequence). The CDR3 sequence is CSANRFQETQYF. The CDR3 DNA is TGCAGTGCTAATAGGTTCCAAGAGACCCAGTACTTC.

Many counts were recorded for this clone. Additional DNA sequences in this sample encode the identical CDR3. The genes are TRBV10-3 and TRBJ1-1; TRBD1 agrees at 9 bases. Germline CDR1 is ENHRY and CDR2 is SYGVKD. The CDR3 has 16 amino acids. The V and J ends lost 6 bases and 5 bases, in that order; junction bases with no gene match: 13. CDR3 loop: CAISSTGGQPGTEAFF. The CDR3 bases are TGTGCCATCAGCAGCACAGGGGGCCAGCCGGGAACTGAAGCTTTCTTT.

This clone was counted only a few times. The rearrangement uses TRBV19 and TRBJ2-1; 8 nucleotides match TRBD2. This CDR3 has 13 residues. In germline, CDR1 is LNHDA, CDR2 SQIVND (reference sequence). Trimming took 7 bases from V and 8 from J; bases not matched to a gene: 7. In DNA form, the CDR3 reads TGTGCCAGTACCTGGACTAGCAACGATGAGCAGTTCTTC. Encoded protein: CASTWTSNDEQFF.

By proportion, this clone is medium-sized. The chain employs TRBV28 and TRBJ2-7; 9 bases fit TRBD1. Germline CDR1 MDHEN, CDR2 SYDVKM. V lost 5 bases, J lost 4 bases, and 12 bases stayed unmatched. This CDR3 is built from 16 residues. In DNA, the CDR3 is TGTGCCAGCAGTCTCCCCGGACAGGGGCAGAGATACGAGCAGTACTTC. Protein product: CASSLPGQGQRYEQYF.

This clone was detected ten times or more. The J gene is TRBJ1-3, the V gene TRBV5-5, with D maybe TRBD1 (5 bases). The germline V gene has CDR1 SGHKS and CDR2 YYEKEE (reference sequence). The CDR3 sequence is 12 residues long. Trimming took 0 bases from V and 9 from J, leaving 7 bases between them. This CDR3 is CASSLEGTTIYF. CDR3 in DNA: TGTGCCAGCAGCTTGGAGGGGACCACCATATATTTT.

In this sample, this clone is medium-sized. The chain combines TRBV28 with TRBJ2-2; a possible D gene is TRBD2 (7 bases). The CDR3 runs 13 residues. Deletions cut 7 bases from V and 16 bases from J, with 22 bases between. The V gene's germline CDR1 is MDHEN and CDR2 SYDVKM. The CDR3 protein is CASTPQREGGQFF. The CDR3 DNA is TGTGCCAGCACTCCGCAGCGAGAGGGGGGGCAGTTTTTT.

This clone was observed at least ten times. The chain is built from TRBV7-8 and TRBJ1-2; 9 bases are shared with TRBD1. V was pared by 0 bases and J by 6 bases, with 5 bases of the junction left unmatched. Germline V gene sequence: CDR1 SGHVS, CDR2 FQNEAQ. This CDR3 comprises 15 residues. CDR3 nucleotides: TGTGCCAGCAGCTTAGCCGGACAGGGGACCCATGGCTACACCTTC. Amino acids: CASSLAGQGTHGYTF.

This rearrangement joins TRBV6-1 to TRBJ1-2; D ambiguous. The CDR3 loop spans 12 amino acids. The germline V gene has CDR1 MNHNS and CDR2 SASEGT. Trimming took off 3 bases at V and 5 bases at J, with 7 bases between the two ends. The CDR3 spells CASSDSAYGYTF. In DNA, the CDR3 is TGTGCCAGCAGTGATTCTGCTTATGGCTACACCTTC.

This clone came up many times. The V call is TRBV20-1, the J call TRBJ2-3; 13 nucleotides match TRBD2. Germline V gene lookup returns CDR1 DFQATT and CDR2 SNEGSKA (reference sequence). The CDR3 runs to 17 residues. Unmatched junction bases numbered 8, after V lost 5 bases and J lost 0 bases. The DNA of the CDR3 is TGCAGTGCTTCTGGACTAGCGGGGGAAACTAGCACAGATACGCAGTATTTT. Its protein product is CSASGLAGETSTDTQYF.

Many counts were recorded for this clone. The chain carries TRBV5-4 and TRBJ1-2, with TRBD1 as a possible D gene (6 bases). The germline V gene encodes CDR1 SGHNT and CDR2 YYREEE (reference sequence). Trimming stripped 0 bases from V and 7 bases from J, with 13 bases between. The CDR3 runs to 14 residues. The CDR3 DNA reads TGTGCCAGCAGCTTGGAGACAGGCGCAGGTGGCTACACCTTC. Protein: CASSLETGAGGYTF.

This clone was recorded many times. CDR3 DNA sequence: TGTGCCAGCAGCTTAGATGCCCTAAGCTATGAGCAGTTCTTC. As protein: CASSLDALSYEQFF. J is TRBJ2-1 and V is TRBV11-3; no clear D. CDR1 SGHNT and CDR2 YENEEA come from the germline V gene. With 0 bases removed from V and 8 bases from J, the gap between germline ends came to 11 bases. The length of the CDR3 is 14 residues.

This clone was seen many times. The J gene is TRBJ2-1, the V gene TRBV27, with D perhaps TRBD1 (5 bases). Germline assignment: CDR1 MNHEY and CDR2 SMNVEV (reference sequence). The CDR3 contains 15 residues. V gave up 4 bases and J gave up 6 bases, with 16 bases separating them. The CDR3 region is CASSSSWTLSNEQFF. CDR3 DNA sequence: TGTGCCAGCAGTTCTTCTTGGACATTAAGCAATGAGCAGTTCTTC.

With respect to this clone: A much larger clone lies one base from this, so it may be a read error. V gene TRBV4-3 combines with J gene TRBJ2-3, with D perhaps TRBD2 (5 bases). From germline, CDR1 is LGHNA and CDR2 YSLEER. With 0 bases removed from V and 7 bases from J, the gap between germline ends came to 14 bases. The CDR3 has 15 residues. The CDR3 nucleotides are TGCGCCAGCAGCCAAGATGTGACTACGGGGTATACGCAGTATTTT. Residues: CASSQDVTTGYTQYF.

In its sample, this clone ranks as medium-sized. The chain has TRBV27 and TRBJ2-7, with 7 nucleotides matching TRBD2. The V gene's germline CDR1 is MNHEY and CDR2 SMNVEV (reference sequence). The V gene end was trimmed by 0 bases and the J gene end by 2 bases; junction bases not matched to a gene: 7. The CDR3 is 16 residues long. The DNA of the CDR3 is TGTGCCAGCAGTTTATCCTTAAGCGGGACCCCCTACGAGCAGTACTTC. Translated: CASSLSLSGTPYEQYF.

This clone has just one count. A read error may produce the germline difference seen at one junction end. The CDR3 loop reads CASSQRKTDAFF. CDR3 in DNA: TGTGCCAGCAGCCAAAGGAAGACTGATGCTTTCTTT. V gene TRBV3-1 combines with J gene TRBJ1-1; D unclear. This CDR3 region has 12 residues. Germline V CDR1 and CDR2: LGHDT, YNNKEL (reference sequence).

A note on this clone: At one end, the junction sequence differs from germline, possibly due to a read error. The chain has TRBV6-1 and TRBJ1-5, with 10 bases lining up with TRBD1. This CDR3 comprises 16 residues. Germline CDR1 is MNHNS and CDR2 is SASEGT. CDR3 in amino acids: CANSEAMGQGNQPQHF. For the CDR3, the DNA is TGTGCCAACAGTGAAGCGATGGGACAGGGGAATCAGCCCCAACATTTT.

This clone showed up many times. V gene TRBV3-1 combines with J gene TRBJ1-6, with a weak D call TRBD1 (5 bases). The CDR3 is 17 amino acids. V was cut by 0 bases and J by 6 bases, with 15 bases left in between. The germline V gene has CDR1 LGHDT and CDR2 YNNKEL (reference sequence). The chain's CDR3 is CASSQELGGNLNSPLHF. Here the CDR3 DNA reads TGTGCCAGCAGCCAAGAGTTGGGGGGGAATCTTAATTCACCCCTCCACTTT.